The 13 T cell receptor beta chains given below trace back to one sample, sequenced in a study of identifying expanded T cells in peripheral blood (dated by TCRdb to between 2018 and 2021). Libraries were constructed by the immunoSEQ multiplex PCR assay. Drawn from immuneACCESS, this table holds only the in-frame rearrangements with V and J called that TCRdb kept. Clones are partly lost; checked studies trace under half to an unresolved V gene and leave the rest unexplained. The table for this sample lists over 90,000 clones; roughly 88% of them were counted only once. The ten largest clones capture about 14% of the sample. The material sequenced was blood. All receptors come from a person aged 18 to 70 in good health.

V and J are TRBV28 and TRBJ2-7, with D possibly TRBD1 on 5 matching bases. Trimming pared 2 bases from V and 5 bases from J, leaving 10 bases between. Germline CDR1 reads MDHEN; CDR2 reads SYDVKM. The CDR3 runs 13 residues. CDR3 in amino acids: CASSLADTDEQYF. For the CDR3, the DNA is TGTGCCAGCAGTTTAGCGGACACGGACGAGCAGTACTTC.

The V gene is TRBV28, the J gene TRBJ2-1, with D tentatively TRBD1 (6 bases). V lost 8 bases, J lost 9 bases, and 14 bases lay in between. Germline V gene sequence: CDR1 MDHEN, CDR2 SYDVKM. The CDR3 length is 12 residues. Here the CDR3 DNA reads TGTGCCAGCGTCCGGGACAATTTTGAGCAGTTCTTC. This translates into CASVRDNFEQFF.

The rearrangement links TRBV29-1 to TRBJ2-1; possibly TRBD2 for D (6 bases). CDR1 is SQVTM, CDR2 ANQGSEA, per germline. The CDR3 consists of 17 residues. V lost 7 bases and J 5 bases, leaving 27 bases between the germline ends. The CDR3 loop reads CSATIRRQGLGHNEQFF. For the CDR3, the DNA is TGCAGCGCTACAATTCGGCGGCAGGGACTGGGGCACAATGAGCAGTTCTTC.

V is TRBV5-4 and J is TRBJ2-3; the match to TRBD1 covers 8 bases. Germline V gene lookup returns CDR1 SGHNT and CDR2 YYREEE (reference sequence). This CDR3 spans 16 amino acids. The J segment lost 5 bases and the V segment lost 0 bases, leaving 8 bases of the junction unmatched. The CDR3 protein is CASSLGKQGAGDTQYF. The DNA of the CDR3 is TGTGCCAGCAGCTTGGGCAAGCAGGGGGCCGGAGATACGCAGTATTTT.

The V and J genes are TRBV19 and TRBJ2-6, with D perhaps TRBD1 (6 bases). This CDR3 comprises 16 residues. Germline V lookup: CDR1 LNHDA, CDR2 SQIVND (reference sequence). Trimming took 4 bases from V and 4 from J, leaving 14 bases between them. This CDR3 reads CASSTVGAAGANVLTF. The DNA of the CDR3 is TGTGCCAGTAGTACTGTGGGGGCGGCAGGGGCCAACGTCCTGACTTTC.

The chain employs TRBV4-3 and TRBJ1-1; D gene ambiguous. This CDR3 is built from 14 residues. Trimming shortened V by 3 bases and J by 4 bases, and 12 bases separated the two germline ends. CDR1 and CDR2 from the germline V gene are LGHNA and YSLEER. CDR3 sequence (DNA): TGCGCCAGCAGCCAGTTGAAGGGCGGCACTGAAGCTTTCTTT. Protein sequence: CASSQLKGGTEAFF.

The chain uses TRBV7-8 and TRBJ2-7, with 8 bases aligning to TRBD2. The V and J ends lost 3 bases and 5 bases, in that order; junction bases with no gene match: 6. This CDR3 is built from 14 residues. Germline CDR1 SGHVS, CDR2 FQNEAQ. The CDR3 DNA reads TGTGCCAGCAGCTTTCCCGGGGGGGCCGACGAGCAGTACTTC. Amino acids: CASSFPGGADEQYF.

This chain uses TRBV18 with TRBJ1-2; 8 positions agree with TRBD1. V lost 5 bases, J lost 0 bases, and 14 bases stayed unmatched. This CDR3 contains 18 residues. The germline V gene has CDR1 KGHSH and CDR2 LQKENI. CDR3 sequence: CASSSRQGSFLANYGYTF. The CDR3 coding sequence is TGTGCCAGCTCATCCCGACAGGGGTCCTTTTTAGCTAACTATGGCTACACCTTC. Supplemented by reference TRBV18 and TRBJ1-2, the full variable domain reads NAGVMQNPRHLVRRRGQEARLRCSPMKGHSHVYWYRQLPEEGLKFMVYLQKENIIDESGMPKERFSAEFPKEGPSILRIQQVVRGDSAAYFCASSSRQGSFLANYGYTFGSGTRLTVV.

J is TRBJ1-5 and V is TRBV10-3; 8 bases line up with TRBD1. Losses at the gene ends were 10 bases for V and 4 bases for J; bases not matched to a gene: 6. Germline V lookup: CDR1 ENHRY, CDR2 SYGVKD. This CDR3 comprises 13 residues. The CDR3, as DNA: TGTGCCACCCTAGGACAGGGAAATCAGCCCCAGCATTTT. It specifies CATLGQGNQPQHF.

The chain recombines TRBV28 with TRBJ1-1; D is perhaps TRBD1 (6 bases). Germline lookup yields CDR1 MDHEN and CDR2 SYDVKM. V lost 4 bases and J 1 base, leaving 10 bases between the germline ends. This CDR3 has 14 amino acids. As DNA, the CDR3 is TGTGCCAGCAGTTCAGGGGCCCCGAACACTGAAGCTTTCTTT. The encoded protein is CASSSGAPNTEAFF.

The chain combines TRBV29-1 with TRBJ2-1; 8 bases agree with TRBD2. Germline lookup yields CDR1 SQVTM and CDR2 ANQGSEA. The V gene end was trimmed by 1 base and the J gene end by 5 bases; junction bases not matched to a gene: 16. The CDR3 runs to 18 residues. The chain's CDR3 is CSVEGRGLAGTVNNEQFF. The CDR3, as DNA: TGCAGCGTTGAAGGCCGTGGACTAGCAGGAACGGTAAACAATGAGCAGTTCTTC.

This rearrangement joins TRBV7-9 to TRBJ1-4, with D perhaps TRBD1 (5 bases). V was cut by 5 bases and J by 3 bases, with 16 bases left in between. The CDR3 covers 16 residues. The germline gives CDR1 SEHNR, CDR2 FQNEAQ (reference sequence). CDR3 sequence (DNA): TGTGCCAGCAGCCCAGACACAGGTCTGGCTAATGAAAAACTGTTTTTT. Its translation is CASSPDTGLANEKLFF.

J is TRBJ1-1 and V is TRBV7-2, with TRBD1 as a possible D gene (5 bases). Germline lookup yields CDR1 SGHTA and CDR2 FQGNSA. Trimming stripped 8 bases from V and 11 bases from J, with 15 bases between. The CDR3 has 11 residues. The CDR3 sequence: CASSQLGEAFF. The DNA of the CDR3 is TGTGCCAGCTCACAACTAGGGGAGGCTTTCTTT.